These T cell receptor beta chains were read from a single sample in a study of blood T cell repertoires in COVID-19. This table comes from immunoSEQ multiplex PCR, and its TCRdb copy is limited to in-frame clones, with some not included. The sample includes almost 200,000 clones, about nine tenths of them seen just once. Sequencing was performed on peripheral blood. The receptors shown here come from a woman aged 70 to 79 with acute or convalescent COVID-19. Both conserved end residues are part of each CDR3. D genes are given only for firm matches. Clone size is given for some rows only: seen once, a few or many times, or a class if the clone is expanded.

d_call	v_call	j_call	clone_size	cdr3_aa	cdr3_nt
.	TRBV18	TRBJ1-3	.	CASSPSGGSGNTIYF	TGTGCCAGCTCACCTTCAGGAGGCTCTGGAAACACCATATATTTT
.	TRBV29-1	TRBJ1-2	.	CSVEGTPPNYGYTF	TGCAGCGTTGAGGGCACCCCACCTAACTATGGCTACACCTTC
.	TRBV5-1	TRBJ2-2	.	CASSLSSMGSIGELFF	TGCGCCAGCAGCTTATCCTCAATGGGTAGCATCGGGGAGCTGTTTTTT
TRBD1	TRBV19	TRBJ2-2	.	CASTVSVNRGTGELFF	TGTGCCAGCACAGTTAGTGTGAACAGGGGTACCGGGGAGCTGTTTTTT
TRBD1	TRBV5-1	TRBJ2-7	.	CASSPKQGDEQYF	TGCGCCAGCAGCCCAAAACAGGGGGACGAGCAGTACTTC
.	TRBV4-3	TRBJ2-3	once	CASSQVGADTQYF	TGCGCCAGCAGCCAAGTTGGAGCAGATACGCAGTATTTT
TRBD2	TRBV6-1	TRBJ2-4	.	CASSGAGTSGENIQYF	TGTGCCAGCAGTGGTGCCGGGACTAGCGGGGAGAACATTCAGTACTTC
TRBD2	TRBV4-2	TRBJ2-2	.	CASSRTTGASGGKRELFF	TGTGCCAGCAGCCGAACAACCGGCGCTAGCGGGGGGAAAAGAGAGCTGTTTTTT
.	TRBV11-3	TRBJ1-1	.	CASSPRTPMNTEAFF	TGTGCCAGCAGCCCCCGGACACCCATGAACACTGAAGCTTTCTTT
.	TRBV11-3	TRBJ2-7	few	CASSLGDTFYEQYF	TGTGCCAGCAGCTTGGGCGATACGTTCTACGAGCAGTACTTC
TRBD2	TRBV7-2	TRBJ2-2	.	CASSPRLAGGSGTTGELFF	TGTGCCAGCAGCCCCCGACTAGCGGGAGGCTCGGGAACAACCGGGGAGCTGTTTTTT
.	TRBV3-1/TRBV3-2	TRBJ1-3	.	CASSLGQSSGNTIYF	TGTGCCAGCAGCCTCGGACAGAGCTCTGGAAACACCATATATTTT
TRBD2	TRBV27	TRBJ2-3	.	CASRLAGGTQYF	TGTGCCAGCAGGCTAGCGGGGGGAACGCAGTATTTT
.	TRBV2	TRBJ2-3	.	CASSREGTDTQYF	TGTGCCAGCAGTCGAGAGGGTACAGATACGCAGTATTTT
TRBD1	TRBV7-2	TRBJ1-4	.	CASSSDRGGDEKLFF	TGTGCCAGCAGCTCCGACAGGGGGGGGGATGAAAAACTGTTTTTT
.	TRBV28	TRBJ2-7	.	CASSLIAYEQYF	TGTGCCAGCAGTTTAATAGCCTACGAGCAGTACTTC
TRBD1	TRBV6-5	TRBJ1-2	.	CASSSGTGTNYGYTF	TGTGCCAGCAGTTCCGGGACAGGGACTAACTATGGCTACACCTTC
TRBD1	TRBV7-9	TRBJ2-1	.	CASSITGGLEQFF	TGTGCCAGCAGCATTACAGGGGGCTTGGAGCAGTTCTTC
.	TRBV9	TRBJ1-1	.	CASSVGHMNTEAFF	TGTGCCAGCAGCGTAGGACACATGAACACTGAAGCTTTCTTT
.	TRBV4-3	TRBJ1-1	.	CASSQVYGTEAFF	TGCGCCAGCAGCCAGGTCTACGGGACTGAAGCTTTCTTT
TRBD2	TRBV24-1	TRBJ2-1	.	CATSDLPSGGHNEQFF	TGTGCCACCAGTGATTTGCCTAGCGGGGGTCACAATGAGCAGTTCTTC
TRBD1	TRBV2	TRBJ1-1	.	CASRAYRGRTEAFF	TGTGCCAGCAGGGCTTACAGGGGGCGAACTGAAGCTTTCTTT
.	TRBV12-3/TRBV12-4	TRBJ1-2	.	CASSKDRIYGYTF	TGTGCCAGCAGTAAAGACAGGATCTATGGCTACACCTTC
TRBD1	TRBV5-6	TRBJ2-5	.	CASSLGDRDETQYF	TGTGCCAGCAGCTTAGGGGACAGGGACGAGACCCAGTACTTC
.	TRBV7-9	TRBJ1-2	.	CASTGQTNYGYTF	TGTGCCAGCACCGGACAGACTAACTATGGCTACACCTTC
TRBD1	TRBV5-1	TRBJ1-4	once	CASSRGTGDNEKLFF	TGCGCCAGCAGCCGGGGGACAGGCGATAATGAAAAACTGTTTTTT
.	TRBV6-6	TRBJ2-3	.	CASSNRGDTQYF	TGTGCCAGCAGTAACCGGGGGGATACGCAGTATTTT
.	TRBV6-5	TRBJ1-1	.	CASSYSRAPGEAFF	TGTGCCAGCAGTTACTCCCGTGCCCCAGGGGAAGCTTTCTTT
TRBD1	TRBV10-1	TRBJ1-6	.	CASFSDRGYYNSPLHF	TGCGCCAGTTTTTCGGACAGGGGGTACTATAATTCACCCCTCCACTTT
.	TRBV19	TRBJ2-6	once	CASSISSGANVLTF	TGTGCCAGTAGTATCTCTTCTGGGGCCAACGTCCTGACTTTC
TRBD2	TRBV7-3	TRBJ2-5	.	CASSLGTSGTETQYF	TGTGCCAGCAGCTTAGGGACTAGCGGGACGGAGACCCAGTACTTC
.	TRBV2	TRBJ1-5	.	CASSLREQPQHF	TGTGCCAGCAGTCTCAGGGAACAGCCCCAGCATTTT
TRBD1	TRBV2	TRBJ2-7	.	CASSRDREVTYEQYF	TGTGCCAGCAGTCGGGACAGGGAGGTTACGTACGAGCAGTACTTC
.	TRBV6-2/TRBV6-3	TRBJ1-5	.	CASSYSSGVGQPQHF	TGTGCCAGCAGTTACTCGTCAGGGGTAGGCCAGCCCCAGCATTTT
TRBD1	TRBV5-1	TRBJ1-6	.	CASRLGTADNSPLHF	TGCGCCAGCCGGTTGGGGACAGCCGATAATTCACCCCTCCACTTT
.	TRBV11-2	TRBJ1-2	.	CASSLSPGGGGYTF	TGTGCCAGCAGCTTAAGCCCGGGTGGTGGTGGCTACACCTTC
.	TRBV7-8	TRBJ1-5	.	CASSLMEQGQPQHF	TGTGCCAGCAGCTTAATGGAGCAAGGTCAGCCCCAGCATTTT
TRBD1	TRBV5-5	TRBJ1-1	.	CASSFQTGAGTEAFF	TGTGCCAGCAGCTTCCAAACAGGGGCGGGAACTGAAGCTTTCTTT
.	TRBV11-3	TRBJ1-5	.	CASSLGEPGAVGWANQPQHF	TGTGCCAGCAGCTTAGGGGAGCCAGGGGCGGTGGGGTGGGCGAATCAGCCCCAGCATTTT
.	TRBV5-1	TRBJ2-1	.	CASSLSPGMDNEQFF	TGCGCCAGCAGCTTGTCCCCAGGGATGGACAATGAGCAGTTCTTC
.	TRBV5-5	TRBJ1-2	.	CASSRDIEYGYTF	TGTGCCAGCAGCCGGGACATCGAGTATGGCTACACCTTC
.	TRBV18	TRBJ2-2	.	CASSPSVRGTGELFF	TGTGCCAGCTCACCCAGCGTACGAGGCACCGGGGAGCTGTTTTTT
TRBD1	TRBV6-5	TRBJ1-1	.	CASSQHRGGTEAFF	TGTGCCAGCAGTCAACACAGGGGAGGCACTGAAGCTTTCTTT
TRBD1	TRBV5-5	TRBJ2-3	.	CASSRQQGTDTQYF	TGTGCCAGCAGCCGGCAACAGGGGACAGATACGCAGTATTTT
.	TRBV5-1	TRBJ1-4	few	CASSVGSAGEKLFF	TGCGCCAGCAGCGTCGGATCGGCAGGTGAAAAACTGTTTTTT
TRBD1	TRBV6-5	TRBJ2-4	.	CASSSPTGEVHF	TGTGCCAGCAGTTCCCCGACAGGGGAAGTCCACTTC
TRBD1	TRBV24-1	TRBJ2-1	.	CATSDRGRGVEQFF	TGTGCCACCAGCGACAGGGGGCGCGGAGTTGAGCAGTTCTTC
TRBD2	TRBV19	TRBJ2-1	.	CASSRTRTSYNEQFF	TGTGCCAGTAGTAGGACTAGAACCTCCTACAATGAGCAGTTCTTC
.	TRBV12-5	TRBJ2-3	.	CASGLLGHGYF	TGTGCTAGTGGCCTACTCGGACACGGGTATTTT
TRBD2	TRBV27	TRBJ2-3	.	CASSLLAADTQYF	TGTGCCAGCAGTTTACTAGCGGCAGATACGCAGTATTTT
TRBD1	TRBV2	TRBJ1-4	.	CASFRDRGEKLFF	TGTGCCAGCTTCCGGGACAGGGGTGAAAAACTGTTTTTT
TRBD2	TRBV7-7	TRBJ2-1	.	CASSCPTSGKFYNEQFF	TGTGCCAGCAGCTGCCCCACTAGCGGGAAATTCTACAATGAGCAGTTCTTC
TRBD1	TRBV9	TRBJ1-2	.	CASSVGTGPNYGYTF	TGTGCCAGCAGCGTAGGGACAGGACCTAACTATGGCTACACCTTC
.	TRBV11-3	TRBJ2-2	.	CASILSSPSTGELFF	TGTGCCAGCATCTTGAGTAGCCCCTCCACCGGGGAGCTGTTTTTT